The 7 T cell receptor beta chains presented below share a single source sample, sequenced in a study of control samples from healthy donors and cancer patients. Sequencing used immunoSEQ multiplex PCR; TCRdb keeps in-frame clones, though not all of them. The table lists fewer than 25,000 clones, 70% to 90% of them singletons. Source material: PBMCs. These receptors originate from a woman aged 55-69 years with head and neck cancer.

V usage is TRBV7-6 and J usage is TRBJ1-1; D call uncertain. CDR3 length: 15 residues. The ends were cut back, 5 bases at V and 10 bases at J, with 23 bases in the middle. Germline V CDR1 and CDR2: SGHVS, FNYEAQ. In DNA, the CDR3 is TGTGCCAGCAGCCCCGACGCATCGGCAGGTACGCGAGCTTTCTTT. It translates to CASSPDASAGTRAFF. The full variable domain, its missing parts supplied by reference TRBV7-6 and TRBJ1-1, is GAGVSQSPRYKVTKRGQDVALRCDPISGHVSLYWYRQALGQGPEFLTYFNYEAQQDKSGLPNDRFSAERPEGSISTLTIQRTEQRDSAMYRCASSPDASAGTRAFFGQGTRLTVV.

The gene calls are TRBV2 and TRBJ1-2; D is uncertain. Trimming cost V 5 bases and J 0 bases, with 10 bases left between them. The germline gives CDR1 SNHLY, CDR2 FYNNEI. This CDR3 has 14 amino acids. This chain's CDR3 is CASSPTVTNYGYTF. The CDR3 coding sequence is TGTGCCAGCAGTCCGACTGTTACTAACTATGGCTACACCTTC.

The chain joins TRBV6-5 to TRBJ2-1, with no clear D. The CDR3 runs 14 residues. The V end was cut by 6 bases, the J end by 0 bases, with 9 bases between. The germline V gene encodes CDR1 MNHEY and CDR2 SVGAGI. This chain's CDR3 is CASSRTYSYNEQFF. In nucleotides, the CDR3 is TGTGCCAGCAGCCGGACCTACTCCTACAATGAGCAGTTCTTC.

V gene TRBV5-5 combines with J gene TRBJ1-5; tentatively, D is TRBD1 (6 bases). The CDR3 sequence is 13 residues long. V was trimmed by 2 bases and J by 7 bases, leaving 10 bases between them. Germline assignment: CDR1 SGHKS and CDR2 YYEKEE (reference sequence). CDR3 nucleotide sequence: TGTGCCAGCAGCTTCAGGGGCGGGCAGCCCCAGCATTTT. Amino acids: CASSFRGGQPQHF.

The J gene is TRBJ1-1, the V gene TRBV3-1 (or the pseudogene TRBV3-2); 8 nucleotides align to TRBD1. In germline, CDR1 is LGHDT, CDR2 YNNKEL (reference sequence). The CDR3 totals 15 residues. Trimming took 4 bases from V and 6 from J; bases not matched to a gene: 10. In DNA, the CDR3 is TGTGCCAGCAGCCTAGGGTCAGGGGGCAGATCTGAAGCTTTCTTT. Encoded protein: CASSLGSGGRSEAFF.

J is TRBJ2-1 and V is TRBV29-1; D is ambiguous. The germline V and J ends were trimmed by 4 bases and 6 bases, with 7 bases remaining between them. This CDR3 is built from 11 residues. The germline gives CDR1 SQVTM, CDR2 ANQGSEA. Here the CDR3 reads CSVALLNEQFF. The CDR3 DNA follows: TGCAGCGTTGCCCTCCTCAATGAGCAGTTCTTC.

This chain connects TRBV29-1 to TRBJ2-1; D is ambiguous. Looked up from germline, CDR1 is SQVTM and CDR2 is ANQGSEA. V dropped 1 base and J dropped 5 bases, with 9 bases sitting between them. This CDR3 spans 13 amino acids. In DNA, the CDR3 is TGCAGCGTTGAAGGAACGCTGAACAATGAGCAGTTCTTC. As protein: CSVEGTLNNEQFF.